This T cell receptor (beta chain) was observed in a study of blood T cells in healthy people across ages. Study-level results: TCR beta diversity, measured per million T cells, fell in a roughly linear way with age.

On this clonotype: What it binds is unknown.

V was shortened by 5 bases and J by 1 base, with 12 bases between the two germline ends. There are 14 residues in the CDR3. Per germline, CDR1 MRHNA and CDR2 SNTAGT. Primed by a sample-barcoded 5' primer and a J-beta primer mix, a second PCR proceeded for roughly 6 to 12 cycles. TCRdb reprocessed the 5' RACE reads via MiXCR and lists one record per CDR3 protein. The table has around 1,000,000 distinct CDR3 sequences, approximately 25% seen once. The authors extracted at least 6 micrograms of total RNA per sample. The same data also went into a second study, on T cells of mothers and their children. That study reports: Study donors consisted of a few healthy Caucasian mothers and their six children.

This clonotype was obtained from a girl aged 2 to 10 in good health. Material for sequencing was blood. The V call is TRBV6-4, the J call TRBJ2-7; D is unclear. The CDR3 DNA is TGTGCCAGCAGTAACGACCCAAATTCCTACGAGCAGTACTTC. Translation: CASSNDPNSYEQYF.